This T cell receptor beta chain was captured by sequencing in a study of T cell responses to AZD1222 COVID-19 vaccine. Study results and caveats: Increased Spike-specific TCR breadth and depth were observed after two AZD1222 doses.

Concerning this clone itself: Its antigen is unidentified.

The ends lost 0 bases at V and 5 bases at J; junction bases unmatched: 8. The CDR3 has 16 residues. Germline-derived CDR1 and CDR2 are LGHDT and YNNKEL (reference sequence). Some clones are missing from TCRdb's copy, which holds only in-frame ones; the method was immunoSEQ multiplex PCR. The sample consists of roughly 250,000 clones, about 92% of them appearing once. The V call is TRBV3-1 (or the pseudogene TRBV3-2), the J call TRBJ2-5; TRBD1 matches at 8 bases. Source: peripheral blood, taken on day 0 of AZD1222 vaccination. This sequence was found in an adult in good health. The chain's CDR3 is CASSQDRGQGWETQYF. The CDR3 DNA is TGTGCCAGCAGCCAAGATCGCGGACAGGGCTGGGAGACCCAGTACTTC.